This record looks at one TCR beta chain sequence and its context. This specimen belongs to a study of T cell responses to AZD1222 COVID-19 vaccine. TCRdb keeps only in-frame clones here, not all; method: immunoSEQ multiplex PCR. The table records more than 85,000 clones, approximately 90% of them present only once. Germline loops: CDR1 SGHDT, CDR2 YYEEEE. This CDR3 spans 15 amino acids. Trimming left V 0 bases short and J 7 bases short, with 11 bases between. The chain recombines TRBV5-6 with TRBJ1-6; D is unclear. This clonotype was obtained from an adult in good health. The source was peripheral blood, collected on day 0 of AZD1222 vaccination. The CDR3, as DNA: TGTGCCAGCAGCTTGGAGCGTGGGAGAAATTCACCCCTCCACTTT. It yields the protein CASSLERGRNSPLHF.